This T cell receptor (beta chain) was recorded in a study of T cell responses to AZD1222 COVID-19 vaccine. V was trimmed by 3 bases and J by 2 bases, leaving 7 bases between them. The V gene's germline CDR1 is SGHAT and CDR2 FQNNGV. The length of the CDR3 is 13 residues. The method was immunoSEQ multiplex PCR; TCRdb's version includes in-frame clones alone and lacks a portion of them. The repertoire includes 50,000 or so clones, approximately 80% of them detected once, and around 5% sits in the top ten. The sequence derives from an adult who received the AZD1222 COVID-19 vaccine. The chain recombines TRBV11-2 with TRBJ1-1; D is unresolved. The sample consisted of peripheral blood, taken 28 days after the second AZD1222 dose. The CDR3 bases are TGTGCCAGCAGCTTCCAGCTAAACACTGAAGCTTTCTTT. It is translated as CASSFQLNTEAFF.